These 8 T cell receptor beta chains share one sample of origin, sequenced in a study of shared clonotypes between healthy human individuals. CD8 cells regarded as naive lacked CD45RO, were positively chosen for CCR7, and omitted terminally differentiated effector memory CD45RA+ cells. Clones were sequenced by immunoSEQ multiplex PCR, and TCRdb holds only the in-frame ones, with some missing. This sample yields just over 2,000,000 clones, of which around 96% are seen a single time; 0.85% to 1.3% belongs to the top ten. Sequencing was carried out using naive CD8+ T cells sorted from blood. These receptors all come from a man between 18 and 29 years old in good health.

The genes are TRBV11-2 and TRBJ2-1, with D possibly being TRBD2 (5 bases). From germline, CDR1 is SGHAT and CDR2 FQNNGV. The CDR3 runs to 15 residues. V was cut by 0 bases and J by 0 bases, with 6 bases left in between. The CDR3 here is CASSLDTSSYNEQFF. The CDR3 nucleotides are TGTGCCAGCAGCTTAGATACTAGCTCCTACAATGAGCAGTTCTTC.

This clone was recorded once. This may come from a read error, since a much larger clone is one base off. The V and J genes are TRBV13 and TRBJ1-1; possibly TRBD1 for D (6 bases). This CDR3 is built from 13 residues. The V gene's germline CDR1 is PRHDT and CDR2 FYEKMQ (reference sequence). Trimming left V 5 bases short and J 4 bases short, with 11 bases between. CDR3 region: CASSVGGATEAFF. The DNA for the CDR3 is TGTGCCAGCAGCGTCGGGGGGGCCACTGAAGCTTTCTTT.

This chain joins TRBV28 and TRBJ2-1, with D perhaps TRBD1 or TRBD2 (7 bases each). Germline V lookup: CDR1 MDHEN, CDR2 SYDVKM. Trimming pared 5 bases from V and 2 bases from J, leaving 16 bases between. The CDR3 totals 16 residues. CDR3 region: CASSPPRGGPYNEQFF. The CDR3 nucleotides read TGTGCCAGCAGTCCCCCCAGGGGGGGACCCTACAATGAGCAGTTCTTC.

On this clone: Other nucleotide sequences in the sample specify the same CDR3. CDR3 sequence reads: CASSPGTGYGYTF. For the CDR3, the DNA is TGCGCCAGCAGCCCAGGGACAGGCTATGGCTACACCTTC. The gene calls are TRBV5-1 and TRBJ1-2; TRBD1 matches 8 bases. Germline CDR1 is SGHRS and CDR2 is YFSETQ. Germline trimming cut 4 bases from V and 4 bases from J; bases unmatched to any gene: 3. The CDR3 sequence is 13 residues long. Supplemented by reference TRBV5-1 and TRBJ1-2, the full variable domain reads KAGVTQTPRYLIKTRGQQVTLSCSPISGHRSVSWYQQTPGQGLQFLFEYFSETQRNKGNFPGRFSGRQFSNSRSEMNVSTLELGDSALYLCASSPGTGYGYTFGSGTRLTVV.

V is TRBV7-2 and J is TRBJ2-5; D gene unclear. Germline V gives CDR1 SGHTA, CDR2 FQGNSA. Trimming took off 0 bases at V and 3 bases at J, with 11 bases between the two ends. The CDR3 has 15 residues. The CDR3 coding sequence is TGTGCCAGCAGCTTAGCGCTAGGTTGGGAAGAGACCCAGTACTTC. Translation gives CASSLALGWEETQYF.

The chain links TRBV6-1 to TRBJ2-7, with D tentatively TRBD2 (5 bases). Trimming left V 1 base short and J 2 bases short, with 9 bases between. This CDR3 is built from 14 residues. Looked up from germline, CDR1 is MNHNS and CDR2 is SASEGT. CDR3 nucleotide sequence: TGTGCCAGCAGTGAAGGCGGGCCAGCCTACGAGCAGTACTTC. This codes for CASSEGGPAYEQYF.

The rearrangement links TRBV10-3 to TRBJ2-3; D is possibly TRBD2 (7 bases). The CDR3 is 17 amino acids. Germline CDR1 is ENHRY and CDR2 is SYGVKD. Trimming took off 2 bases at V and 3 bases at J, with 18 bases between the two ends. The CDR3 protein is CAISEPYRGAGTDTQYF. Written as DNA, the CDR3 is TGTGCCATCAGTGAGCCATACCGGGGGGCGGGAACAGATACGCAGTATTTT.

The chain uses TRBV6-5 and TRBJ2-7; 7 bases are shared with TRBD1. The CDR3 consists of 15 residues. The J segment lost 2 bases and the V segment lost 0 bases, leaving 4 bases of the junction unmatched. CDR1 is MNHEY and CDR2 is SVGAGI in the germline V gene. Written as DNA, the CDR3 is TGTGCCAGCAGTTACTCGGGGACAGAGCCCTACGAGCAGTACTTC. Its translation is CASSYSGTEPYEQYF.